Each of the 17 T cell receptor beta chains below was sequenced from the same sample in a study of blood T cell repertoires in COVID-19. Measured with immunoSEQ multiplex PCR; TCRdb has only the in-frame clones, and not every one. The repertoire includes 250,000 or so clones, about nine tenths of them detected once, and 2% to 3% sits in the top ten. Material: peripheral blood. These receptors came from a man younger than 40 with COVID-19, enrolled during active disease.

J is TRBJ1-1 and V is TRBV15; 9 bases are a match to TRBD1. The germline CDR1 and CDR2 sequences are LNHNV and YYDKDF (reference sequence). The CDR3 is 12 amino acids. V lost 0 bases to trimming and J lost 11 bases; unmatched junction nucleotides: 1. The CDR3 protein is CATSREQGAAFF. CDR3 bases: TGTGCCACCAGCAGAGAACAGGGGGCGGCTTTCTTT.

This chain connects TRBV7-2 to TRBJ2-3, with 8 bases lining up with TRBD2. This CDR3 spans 15 amino acids. The germline CDR1 and CDR2 sequences are SGHTA and FQGNSA. The trim removed 5 bases at V and 6 bases at J, leaving 10 bases unmatched. The CDR3 protein is CASSQASGGRDTQYF. Written as DNA, the CDR3 is TGTGCCAGCAGCCAAGCAAGCGGGGGAAGGGATACGCAGTATTTT.

A single count supports this clone. This rearrangement joins TRBV27 to TRBJ1-6, with 8 bases fitting TRBD1. Germline V CDR1 and CDR2: MNHEY, SMNVEV (reference sequence). The CDR3 covers 17 residues. V trimming: 5 bases; J trimming: 7 bases; junction bases outside the gene matches: 13. The CDR3 DNA is TGTGCCAGCAGTCCACAGACAGGGGCCAGAGGGAATTCACCCCTCCACTTT. Translated, it gives CASSPQTGARGNSPLHF.

In DNA form, the CDR3 reads TGTGCCAGCAGTCCGGGGGACAGGGGGTACGAGCAGTACTTC. Translated, it gives CASSPGDRGYEQYF. The gene calls are TRBV28 and TRBJ2-7, with 11 bases fitting TRBD1. Germline V gene sequence: CDR1 MDHEN, CDR2 SYDVKM. This CDR3 spans 14 amino acids. V dropped 5 bases and J dropped 4; count of bases not matched to a gene: 4.

The chain employs TRBV9 and TRBJ1-5; 7 bases align to TRBD1. V dropped 3 bases and J dropped 3; count of bases not matched to a gene: 3. CDR1 is SGDLS, CDR2 YYNGEE, per germline. There are 14 residues in the CDR3. The CDR3, as DNA: TGTGCCAGCAGCGCCGGACAGGACAATCAGCCCCAGCATTTT. It is translated as CASSAGQDNQPQHF.

The rearrangement links TRBV15 to TRBJ1-5, with 8 bases aligning to TRBD1. The CDR3 runs to 14 residues. The germline CDR1 and CDR2 sequences are LNHNV and YYDKDF (reference sequence). The V segment lost 1 base and the J segment 6 bases; nucleotides outside the gene matches: 2. CDR3 sequence reads: CATSRVQGAQPQHF. The CDR3 DNA is TGTGCCACCAGCAGAGTTCAGGGGGCTCAGCCCCAGCATTTT.

The chain carries TRBV13 and TRBJ1-1; D is ambiguous. V was pared by 3 bases and J by 5 bases, with 16 bases between. The CDR3 runs 15 residues. Germline V gene data show CDR1 as PRHDT and CDR2 as FYEKMQ (reference sequence). CDR3 nucleotide sequence: TGTGCCAGCAGCTTTTTTTTTCGGGGAAGGACTGAAGCTTTCTTT. Protein: CASSFFFRGRTEAFF.

The gene calls are TRBV6-4 and TRBJ1-6; 7 bases agree with TRBD1. V lost 6 bases and J lost 7; bases outside the gene matches: 6. Germline CDR1 and CDR2: MRHNA and SNTAGT. CDR3 size: 14 residues. CDR3 DNA sequence: TGTGCCAGCAGGACCGGGACAGAGAATTCACCCCTCCACTTT. This encodes CASRTGTENSPLHF.

The J gene is TRBJ2-5, the V gene TRBV4-3; 7 nucleotides line up with TRBD1. The CDR3 consists of 14 residues. Losses at the gene ends were 4 bases for V and 5 bases for J; bases not matched to a gene: 7. CDR1 is LGHNA and CDR2 is YSLEER in the germline V gene. CDR3 in amino acids: CASSRDRDGETQYF. CDR3 nucleotides: TGCGCCAGCAGCCGCGACAGGGACGGGGAGACCCAGTACTTC.

J is TRBJ2-7 and V is TRBV11-2, with D possibly being TRBD1 (5 bases). Trimming took off 5 bases at V and 3 bases at J, with 8 bases between the two ends. This CDR3 comprises 12 residues. Germline CDR1 and CDR2: SGHAT and FQNNGV. DNA for the CDR3: TGTGCCAGCAGCCCCGACAGCTACGAGCAGTACTTC. Protein: CASSPDSYEQYF. The entire variable domain, with the rest obtained from reference TRBV11-2 and TRBJ2-7, is as follows: EAGVAQSPRYKIIEKRQSVAFWCNPISGHATLYWYQQILGQGPKLLIQFQNNGVVDDSQLPKDRFSAERLKGVDSTLKIQPAKLEDSAVYLCASSPDSYEQYFGPGTRLTVT.

This clone was observed a single time. The gene calls are TRBV6-5 and TRBJ1-3; TRBD1 is a possible D gene (6 bases). This CDR3 is 16 amino acids long. Per the germline V gene, CDR1 is MNHEY and CDR2 is SVGAGI. V gave up 0 bases and J gave up 0 bases, with 9 bases separating them. The CDR3 loop reads CASSYSGGGSGNTIYF. CDR3 bases: TGTGCCAGCAGTTACTCAGGGGGGGGCTCTGGAAACACCATATATTTT.

The chain uses TRBV7-9 and TRBJ1-1; D is ambiguous. CDR1 and CDR2 from the germline V gene are SEHNR and FQNEAQ (reference sequence). The CDR3 contains 10 residues. The germline V and J ends were trimmed by 4 bases and 6 bases, with 3 bases remaining between them. The CDR3 nucleotides read TGTGCCAGCAGCTCCTCTGAAGCTTTCTTT. It codes for CASSSSEAFF.

For this clone: Other DNA sequences from this sample encode an identical CDR3 as well. The chain joins TRBV5-1 to TRBJ1-4; 7 nucleotides agree with TRBD1. This CDR3 is 14 amino acids long. Per germline, CDR1 SGHRS and CDR2 YFSETQ. The J segment lost 5 bases and the V segment lost 4 bases, leaving 5 bases of the junction unmatched. CDR3 region: CASSLGQLNEKLFF. In DNA form, the CDR3 reads TGCGCCAGCAGCCTGGGACAGTTAAATGAAAAACTGTTTTTT.

The rearrangement uses TRBV30 and TRBJ2-2, with 7 bases identical to TRBD1. Germline CDR1 and CDR2: GTSNPN and SVGIG (reference sequence). V gave up 0 bases and J gave up 0 bases; unmatched junction bases: 1. The CDR3 is 15 residues long. CDR3 loop: CAWSVGTANTGELFF. CDR3 in DNA: TGTGCCTGGAGTGTCGGGACAGCGAACACCGGGGAGCTGTTTTTT.

In the case of this clone: One junction end disagrees with the germline gene, perhaps due to a read error. The rearrangement joins TRBV12-3 or TRBV12-4 to TRBJ2-5; D may be TRBD1 or TRBD2 (5 bases each). CDR3 length: 13 amino acids. This chain's CDR3 is CASSLGETETQYF. For the CDR3, the DNA is TGTGCCAGCAGCTTAGGGGAGACCGAGACCCAGTACTTC.

This clone is a singleton in its sample. The chain links TRBV28 to TRBJ1-1, with D possibly TRBD1 on 6 matching bases. This CDR3 comprises 12 residues. V was pared by 5 bases and J by 7 bases, with 11 bases between. Germline V lookup: CDR1 MDHEN, CDR2 SYDVKM. The CDR3, as DNA: TGTGCCAGCAGTGACCGGACAGTTGAAGCTTTCTTT. As protein: CASSDRTVEAFF. The complete variable domain, with remaining parts taken from reference TRBV28 and TRBJ1-1, reads DVKVTQSSRYLVKRTGEKVFLECVQDMDHENMFWYRQDPGLGLRLIYFSYDVKMKEKGDIPEGYSVSREKKERFSLILESASTNQTSMYLCASSDRTVEAFFGQGTRLTVV.

The chain recombines TRBV5-6 with TRBJ1-4, with D perhaps matching TRBD1 (6 bases). Trimming took 2 bases from V and 6 from J, leaving 11 bases between them. The germline gives CDR1 SGHDT, CDR2 YYEEEE. This CDR3 spans 14 amino acids. CDR3 coding DNA: TGTGCCAGCAGCTTAACAGGGAGAGATGAAAAACTGTTTTTT. It is translated as CASSLTGRDEKLFF.